The T cell receptor beta chain described here comes from a study of Tregs in tolerant kidney transplant recipients. Thawed PBMCs were FACS-sorted into unstimulated CD4+CD25+CD127- regulatory T cells, CD4+CD25- non-regulatory cells, CD4 and CD8 cells. Details on this clone: Its target is not known.

Germline V gives CDR1 KGHSH, CDR2 LQKENI. The V gene end was trimmed by 2 bases and the J gene end by 4 bases; junction bases not matched to a gene: 7. The CDR3 runs 16 residues. Assay used: immunoSEQ multiplex PCR; TCRdb lists only in-frame clones, some missing. The profile shows about 94,000 clones, roughly 93% of them singletons. Study observations and caveats: Biological reproducibility was not directly addressed, but technical replication error appeared minimal. Some patients' samples used different primers over time, so nucleotide sequences weren't comparable.

This specimen was CD4+ T cells from blood, taken before the transplant. This TCR derives from a human donor who received a combined kidney and bone marrow transplant. The chain couples TRBV18 to TRBJ1-2; TRBD1 agrees at 10 bases. CDR3 sequence: CASSPGSTGGGYGYTF. CDR3 in DNA: TGTGCCAGCTCACCAGGCTCGACAGGGGGCGGCTATGGCTACACCTTC.